These 3 T cell receptor beta chains were sequenced from one sample in a study of blood T cell repertoires in COVID-19. TCRdb's table, derived via immunoSEQ multiplex PCR, lists solely in-frame clones and lacks some. The sample includes roughly 260,000 clones, roughly nine tenths seen only once; the top ten take approximately 2.5%. The source material was PBMCs or T cells enriched from blood (not recorded which). The receptors shown here come from a young woman who had recovered from COVID-19.

The V call is TRBV7-9, the J call TRBJ2-5; D is ambiguous. Germline assignment: CDR1 SEHNR and CDR2 FQNEAQ (reference sequence). The length of the CDR3 is 16 residues. The V end lost 2 bases, the J end lost 1 base, and 14 bases lay between the germline ends. The CDR3 nucleotides read TGTGCCAGCAGCTTATCACAAAGCGCGGTCCAAGAGACCCAGTACTTC. Residues: CASSLSQSAVQETQYF.

This clone was found once. The gene calls are TRBV5-5 and TRBJ2-2; D uncertain. V dropped 0 bases and J dropped 3 bases, with 9 bases sitting between them. Looked up from germline, CDR1 is SGHKS and CDR2 is YYEKEE (reference sequence). This CDR3 is 15 amino acids long. The DNA of the CDR3 is TGTGCCAGCAGCTTGGCAGTTCATGACACCGGGGAGCTGTTTTTT. Its protein product is CASSLAVHDTGELFF.

This chain links TRBV4-3 with TRBJ1-4; 7 bases are shared with TRBD1. This CDR3 has 15 residues. In germline, CDR1 is LGHNA, CDR2 YSLEER. Trimming took 5 bases from V and 11 from J; bases not matched to a gene: 14. The CDR3 DNA follows: TGCGCCAGCAGCTACTCGGCCGGGACAGAGGGGAAACTGTTTTTT. Translating gives CASSYSAGTEGKLFF.